What follows is one T cell receptor beta chain and its context. V shed 5 bases, J shed 1 base, and the junction held 2 bases outside the gene matches. The length of the CDR3 is 15 residues. CDR1 and CDR2 from the germline V gene are LNHDA and SQIVND (reference sequence). How the authors handled the data: Cell counts per sample came from amplifying reference gene primers. The assay was immunoSEQ multiplex PCR, and TCRdb's table has in-frame clones only and misses some. V, J and clone size derive from that table, while D and trimming were established from the DNA sequence. The sample shows about 100,000 clones, roughly 88% of them seen only once. The entry originates in a study of blood T cell repertoires in COVID-19. Study at large: Sites in the United States, Italy and Spain provided acute and convalescent COVID-19 samples. Sources were T cells, B-cell-depleted T cells, or PBMCs; the material itself was cDNA or gDNA.

This clonotype was sampled from a human donor in a cohort sampled during active COVID-19. The sample taken for sequencing was peripheral blood. The chain combines TRBV19 with TRBJ2-5; 12 nucleotides line up with TRBD2. In DNA form, the CDR3 reads TGTGCCAGTAGTCTAGCGGGAGGGGTCCAAGAGACCCAGTACTTC. It encodes CASSLAGGVQETQYF.